This T cell receptor (beta chain) was observed in a study of T cell responses to AZD1222 COVID-19 vaccine. As for this clone: The target antigen is unknown.

Overall study results and limits: Sampling captured repertoires only after the peak T cell response. The donor cohort was predominantly white British with a female majority, and clonal diversity may have been underestimated.

The CDR3 is 15 residues long. In germline, CDR1 is KGHSH, CDR2 LQKENI. The V segment lost 3 bases and the J segment 3 bases; nucleotides outside the gene matches: 5. Produced via immunoSEQ multiplex PCR; TCRdb's table is partial and in-frame only. The table includes 65,000 to 70,000 clones, about three quarters detected once. The TCR was taken from an adult in good health. The sequencing here drew on peripheral blood, taken on day 0 of AZD1222 vaccination. The chain joins TRBV18 to TRBJ2-1; 7 bases agree with TRBD2. CDR3 amino acids: CASSPNGGNYNEQFF. As DNA, the CDR3 is TGTGCCAGCTCACCCAACGGGGGGAACTACAATGAGCAGTTCTTC.